This TCR beta chain was obtained from a study of prognosis after radiotherapy for stage I lung cancer. This CDR3 region has 15 residues. Germline V gives CDR1 DFQATT, CDR2 SNEGSKA (reference sequence). V was shortened by 2 bases and J by 1 base, with 11 bases between the two germline ends. Using two-round multiplex PCR, the authors amplified TCR beta CDR3 from genomic DNA. Specific primers for each TRBV and TRBJ gene were what first-round PCR used. Via MiXCR, TCRdb re-called the multiplex PCR reads, giving one row per CDR3 protein. The sample records tens of thousands of distinct CDR3 sequences, roughly two fifths being singletons.

The chain carries TRBV20-1 and TRBJ1-4, with D unresolved. The sequence was obtained from a donor over 45 with non-small cell lung cancer. The input for sequencing was PBMCs, taken before or after stereotactic body radiation therapy (not recorded which). CDR3 sequence reads: CSARFTLETNEKLFF. In DNA form, the CDR3 reads TGCAGTGCTAGATTCACCTTAGAAACTAATGAAAAACTGTTTTTT.